This T cell receptor (beta chain) came from a study of T cell responses to AZD1222 COVID-19 vaccine. The repertoire was sequenced with immunoSEQ multiplex PCR; TCRdb's copy has only in-frame clones and lacks some. The sample carries about 130,000 clones, about nine tenths recorded once. The germline V gene has CDR1 MNHNS and CDR2 SASEGT. V lost 3 bases to trimming and J lost 8 bases, with 13 bases between them. The CDR3 is 13 amino acids. Sample: peripheral blood, taken on day 0 of AZD1222 vaccination. This TCR derives from an adult in good health. This chain uses TRBV6-1 with TRBJ1-2; D is perhaps TRBD1 (6 bases). CDR3 nucleotide sequence: TGTGCCAGCAGTGAGAAGGGGGTAGAAGGCTACACCTTC. Translation gives CASSEKGVEGYTF.